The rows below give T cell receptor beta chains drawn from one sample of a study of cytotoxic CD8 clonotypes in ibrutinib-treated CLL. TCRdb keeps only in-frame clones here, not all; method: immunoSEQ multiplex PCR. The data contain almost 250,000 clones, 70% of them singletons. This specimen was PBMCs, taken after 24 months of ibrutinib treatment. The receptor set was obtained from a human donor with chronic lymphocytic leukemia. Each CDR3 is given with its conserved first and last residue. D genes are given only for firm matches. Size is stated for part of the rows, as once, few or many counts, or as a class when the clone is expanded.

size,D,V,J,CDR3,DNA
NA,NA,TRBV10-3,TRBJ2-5,CAISPGQGETQYF,TGTGCCATCAGCCCGGGCCAAGGGGAGACCCAGTACTTC
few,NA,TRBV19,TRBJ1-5,CASSIRPPQPQHF,TGTGCCAGTAGTATACGTCCGCCTCAGCCCCAGCATTTT
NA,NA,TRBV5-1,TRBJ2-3,CASSLGGVGHADTQYF,TGCGCCAGCAGCTTGGGGGGCGTGGGACACGCAGATACGCAGTATTTT
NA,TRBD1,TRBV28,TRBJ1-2,CASSVQDRGSDGYTF,TGTGCCAGCAGTGTCCAGGACAGGGGATCGGATGGCTACACCTTC
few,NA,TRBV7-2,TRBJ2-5,CASSLGQGEITQETQYF,TGTGCCAGCAGCTTAGGCCAGGGCGAGATCACACAAGAGACCCAGTACTTC
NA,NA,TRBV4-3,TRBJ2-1,CASSQEARLGQQFF,TGCGCCAGCAGCCAAGAGGCTAGACTAGGTCAGCAGTTCTTC
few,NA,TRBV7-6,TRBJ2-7,CASSLVQGSYEQYF,TGTGCCAGCAGCTTAGTGCAGGGATCCTACGAGCAGTACTTC
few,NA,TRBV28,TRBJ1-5,CASSSPPRDQPQHF,TGTGCCAGCAGTTCGCCTCCCCGGGACCAGCCCCAGCATTTT
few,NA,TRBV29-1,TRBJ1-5,CSERFIASNQPQHF,TGCAGCGAACGATTCATTGCTAGCAATCAGCCCCAGCATTTT
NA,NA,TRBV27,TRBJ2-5,CASSLTSQAYETQYF,TGTGCCAGCAGTTTAACGTCTCAAGCGTACGAGACCCAGTACTTC
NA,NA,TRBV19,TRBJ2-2,CASSMGSRIGELFF,TGTGCCAGTAGTATGGGGTCACGAATCGGGGAGCTGTTTTTT
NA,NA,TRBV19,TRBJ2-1,CASSIKASSYNEQFF,TGTGCCAGTAGTATTAAGGCGAGTTCCTACAATGAGCAGTTCTTC
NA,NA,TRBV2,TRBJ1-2,CASIPWTDTGYTF,TGTGCCAGCATTCCCTGGACGGATACAGGCTACACCTTC
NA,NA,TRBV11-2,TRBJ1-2,CASTTSLGGYGYTF,TGTGCCAGCACCACGAGCCTCGGAGGCTATGGCTACACCTTC
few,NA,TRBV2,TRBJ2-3,CASSLLSGTSTDTQYF,TGTGCCAGCAGTCTCCTCTCGGGCACTAGCACAGATACGCAGTATTTT
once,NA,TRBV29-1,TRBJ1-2,CSAGGVAGENGYTF,TGCAGCGCCGGCGGGGTGGCAGGTGAAAATGGCTACACCTTC
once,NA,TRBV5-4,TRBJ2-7,CASSLASGSYEQYF,TGTGCCAGCAGCTTGGCTTCGGGTTCCTACGAGCAGTACTTC
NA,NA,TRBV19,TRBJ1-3,CASSVDGTSGNTIYF,TGTGCCAGTAGTGTTGACGGGACCTCTGGAAACACCATATATTTT
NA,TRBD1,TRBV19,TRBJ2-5,CASSIRDRGKSGALTQYF,TGTGCCAGTAGTATCCGGGACAGGGGGAAGTCTGGGGCCCTGACCCAGTACTTC
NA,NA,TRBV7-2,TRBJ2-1,CASSLSPSRGAYNEQFF,TGTGCCAGCAGCTTATCTCCCTCGCGGGGAGCCTACAATGAGCAGTTCTTC
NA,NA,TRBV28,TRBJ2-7,CASSSPQGYEQYF,TGTGCCAGCAGTTCCCCCCAGGGTTACGAGCAGTACTTC
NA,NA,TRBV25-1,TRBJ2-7,CASRSHRNPPYEQYF,TGTGCCAGCAGGTCCCACAGGAATCCTCCCTACGAGCAGTACTTC
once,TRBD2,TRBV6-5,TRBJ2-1,CASSYGTSRYNEQFF,TGTGCCAGCAGTTACGGGACTAGCAGATACAATGAGCAGTTCTTC
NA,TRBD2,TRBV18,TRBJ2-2,CASSSLPGGLITGELFF,TGTGCCAGCTCATCCCTTCCGGGAGGGCTTATAACCGGGGAGCTGTTTTTT
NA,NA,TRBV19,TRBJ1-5,CASSIVSLSNQPQHF,TGTGCCAGTAGTATAGTATCTCTTAGCAATCAGCCCCAGCATTTT
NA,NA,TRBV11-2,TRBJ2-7,CASSSPFGEQYF,TGTGCCAGCAGTTCCCCCTTCGGCGAGCAGTACTTC
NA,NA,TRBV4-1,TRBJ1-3,CASSQEGLNSGNTIYF,TGCGCCAGCAGCCAAGAGGGACTGAACTCTGGAAACACCATATATTTT
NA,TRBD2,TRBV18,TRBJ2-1,CASSPGTSGHNEQFF,TGTGCCAGCTCACCCGGGACTAGCGGACACAATGAGCAGTTCTTC
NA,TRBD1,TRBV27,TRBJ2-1,CASSFPGTGANEQFF,TGTGCCAGCAGTTTCCCCGGGACAGGGGCCAATGAGCAGTTCTTC
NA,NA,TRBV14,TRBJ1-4,CASSQDPLRSANEKLFF,TGTGCCAGCAGCCAAGATCCCCTTCGGTCAGCTAATGAAAAACTGTTTTTT
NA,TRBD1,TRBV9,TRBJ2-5,CASGDSIAETQYF,TGTGCCAGCGGGGACAGTATTGCTGAGACCCAGTACTTC
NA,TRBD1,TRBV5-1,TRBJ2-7,CASSRDRDEQYF,TGCGCCAGCAGCCGCGACAGGGACGAGCAGTACTTC
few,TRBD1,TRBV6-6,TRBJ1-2,CASSFSYGQGAGYTF,TGTGCCAGCAGTTTCAGTTACGGACAGGGGGCAGGCTACACCTTC
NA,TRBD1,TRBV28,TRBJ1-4,CASSSVDRANEKLFF,TGTGCCAGCAGTTCCGTGGACAGGGCTAATGAAAAACTGTTTTTT
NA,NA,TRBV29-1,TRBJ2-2,CSVFRGPGTGELFF,TGCAGCGTCTTTCGGGGGCCGGGCACCGGGGAGCTGTTTTTT
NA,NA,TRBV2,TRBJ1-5,CASNLVNQPQHF,TGTGCCAGCAACCTCGTAAATCAGCCCCAGCATTTT
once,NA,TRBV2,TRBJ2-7,CASSKSIEQYF,TGTGCCAGCAGCAAGTCGATCGAGCAGTACTTC
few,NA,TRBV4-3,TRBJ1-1,CASSRRQENTEAFF,TGCGCCAGCAGCCGCCGGCAGGAGAACACTGAAGCTTTCTTT
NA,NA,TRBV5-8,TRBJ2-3,CASSLLPGHSETDTQYF,TGTGCCAGCAGCTTGTTGCCGGGACACAGCGAAACAGATACGCAGTATTTT
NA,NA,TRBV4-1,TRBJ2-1,CASSQDHGRGNEQFF,TGCGCCAGCAGCCAAGATCATGGCCGGGGAAATGAGCAGTTCTTC
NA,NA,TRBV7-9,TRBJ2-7,CASSLGGSWNYEQYF,TGTGCCAGCAGCCTAGGGGGAAGCTGGAACTACGAGCAGTACTTC
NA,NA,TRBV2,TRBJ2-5,CASSEESRILETQYF,TGTGCCAGCAGTGAAGAATCAAGGATTCTGGAGACCCAGTACTTC
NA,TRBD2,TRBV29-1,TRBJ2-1,CSVGEAGGSGDEQFF,TGCAGCGTGGGCGAAGCGGGAGGGAGTGGCGATGAGCAGTTCTTC